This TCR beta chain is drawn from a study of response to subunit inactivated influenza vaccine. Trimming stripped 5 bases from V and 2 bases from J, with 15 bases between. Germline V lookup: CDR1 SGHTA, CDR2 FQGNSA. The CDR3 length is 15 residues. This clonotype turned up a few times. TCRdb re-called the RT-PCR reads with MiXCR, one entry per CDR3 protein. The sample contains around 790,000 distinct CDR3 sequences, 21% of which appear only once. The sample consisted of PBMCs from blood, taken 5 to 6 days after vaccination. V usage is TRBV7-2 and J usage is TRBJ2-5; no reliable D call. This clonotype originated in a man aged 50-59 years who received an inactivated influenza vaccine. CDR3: CASSRAYGYQETQYF. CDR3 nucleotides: TGTGCCAGCAGCCGGGCCTACGGATATCAAGAGACCCAGTACTTC.